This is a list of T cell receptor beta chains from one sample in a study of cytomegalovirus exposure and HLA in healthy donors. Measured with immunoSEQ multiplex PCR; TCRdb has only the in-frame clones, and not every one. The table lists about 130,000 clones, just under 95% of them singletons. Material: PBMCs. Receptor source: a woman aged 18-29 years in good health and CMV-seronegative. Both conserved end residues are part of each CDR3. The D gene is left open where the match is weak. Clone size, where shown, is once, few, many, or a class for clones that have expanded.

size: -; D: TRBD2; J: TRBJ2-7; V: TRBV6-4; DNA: TGTGCCAGCAGAACACTAGCGGGAGCCCCCTACGAGCAGTACTTC; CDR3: CASRTLAGAPYEQYF
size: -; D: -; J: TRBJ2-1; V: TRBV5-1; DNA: TGCGCCAGCAGCTTGTTATCAGGGGACCAGCTCTGGAATGAGCAGTTCTTC; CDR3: CASSLLSGDQLWNEQFF
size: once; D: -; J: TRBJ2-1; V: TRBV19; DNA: TGTGCCAGTAGTATCGGGGAATTGGGTGAGCAGTTCTTC; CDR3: CASSIGELGEQFF
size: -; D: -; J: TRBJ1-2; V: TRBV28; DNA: TGTGCCAGCAGAGACAGCTTCTATGGCTACACCTTC; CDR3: CASRDSFYGYTF
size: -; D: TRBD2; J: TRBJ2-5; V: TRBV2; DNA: TGTGCCAGCAGTGAAGCGCCCCCGGGTAGCGGGAGCCAAGAGACCCAGTACTTC; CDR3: CASSEAPPGSGSQETQYF
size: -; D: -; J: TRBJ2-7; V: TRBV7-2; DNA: TGTGCCAGCAGCTCATACCTAGACGCTGCCGGCGAGCAGTACTTC; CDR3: CASSSYLDAAGEQYF
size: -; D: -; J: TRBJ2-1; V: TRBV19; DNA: TGTGCCAGTAGTCAACAGGGCTTCCATGAGCAGTTCTTC; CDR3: CASSQQGFHEQFF
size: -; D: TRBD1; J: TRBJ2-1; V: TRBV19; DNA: TGTGCCAGTCAGGGGGCTAACTCCGTCTATGAGCAGTTCTTC; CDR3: CASQGANSVYEQFF
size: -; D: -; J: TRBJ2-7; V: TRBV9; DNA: TGTGCCAGCAGCGTAGTTCCGGGAAACTACGAGCAGTACTTC; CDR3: CASSVVPGNYEQYF
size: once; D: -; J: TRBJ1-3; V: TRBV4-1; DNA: TGCGCCAGCAGCCAAGATTCCCTCGGGGGGGCAGGAAACACCATATATTTT; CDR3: CASSQDSLGGAGNTIYF
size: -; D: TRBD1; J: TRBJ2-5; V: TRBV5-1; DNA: TGCGCCAGCAGCTTGGCCCTGGGACAGCAAGAGACCCAGTACTTC; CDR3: CASSLALGQQETQYF
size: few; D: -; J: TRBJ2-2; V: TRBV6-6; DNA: TGTGCCAGCAGTTACGGGCAGCTGTTTTTT; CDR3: CASSYGQLFF
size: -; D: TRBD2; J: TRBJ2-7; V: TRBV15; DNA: TGTGCCACCAGCAGCAGGGCGGGAGGGCCCACCTACGAGCAGTACTTC; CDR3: CATSSRAGGPTYEQYF
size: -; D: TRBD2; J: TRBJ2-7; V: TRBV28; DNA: TGTGCCAGCAAAAGCCCTAGCGGGACGTACGAGCAGTACTTC; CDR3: CASKSPSGTYEQYF